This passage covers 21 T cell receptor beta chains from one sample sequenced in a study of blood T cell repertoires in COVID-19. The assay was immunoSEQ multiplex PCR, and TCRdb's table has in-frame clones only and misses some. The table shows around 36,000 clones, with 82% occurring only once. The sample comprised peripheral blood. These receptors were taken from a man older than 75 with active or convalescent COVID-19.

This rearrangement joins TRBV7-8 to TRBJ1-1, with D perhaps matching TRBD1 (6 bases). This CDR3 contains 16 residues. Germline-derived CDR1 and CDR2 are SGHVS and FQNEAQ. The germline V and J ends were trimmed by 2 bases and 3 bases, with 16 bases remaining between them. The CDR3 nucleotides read TGTGCCAGCAGCTTAAGGGACAATTTCGCCTACACTGAAGCTTTCTTT. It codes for CASSLRDNFAYTEAFF.

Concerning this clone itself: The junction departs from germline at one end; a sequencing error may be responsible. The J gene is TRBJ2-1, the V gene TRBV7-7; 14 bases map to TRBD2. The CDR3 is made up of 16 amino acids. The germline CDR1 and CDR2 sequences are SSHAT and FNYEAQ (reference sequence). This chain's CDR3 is CASSLQTSGRGNEQFF. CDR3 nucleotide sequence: TGTGCTAGCAGCTTACAGACTAGCGGGAGGGGAAATGAGCAGTTCTTC.

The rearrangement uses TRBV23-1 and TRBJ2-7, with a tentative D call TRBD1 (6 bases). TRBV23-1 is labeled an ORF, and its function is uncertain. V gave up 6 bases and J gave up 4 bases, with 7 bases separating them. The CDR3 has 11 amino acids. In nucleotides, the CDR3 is TGCGCCAGCAGAGACAGGTACGAGCAGTACTTC. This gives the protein CASRDRYEQYF.

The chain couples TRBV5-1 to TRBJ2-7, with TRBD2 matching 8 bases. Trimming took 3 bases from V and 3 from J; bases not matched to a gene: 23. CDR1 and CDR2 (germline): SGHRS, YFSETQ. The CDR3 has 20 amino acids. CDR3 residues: CASSSRQVMAGGPTNYEQYF. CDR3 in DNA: TGCGCCAGCAGCTCGCGGCAAGTAATGGCGGGAGGCCCCACAAACTACGAGCAGTACTTC.

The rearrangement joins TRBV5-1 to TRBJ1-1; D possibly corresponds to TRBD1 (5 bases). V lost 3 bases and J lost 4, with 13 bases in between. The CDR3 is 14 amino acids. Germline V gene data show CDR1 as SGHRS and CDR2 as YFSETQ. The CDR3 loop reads CASSWGREITEAFF. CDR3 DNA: TGCGCCAGCAGCTGGGGACGGGAGATCACTGAAGCTTTCTTT.

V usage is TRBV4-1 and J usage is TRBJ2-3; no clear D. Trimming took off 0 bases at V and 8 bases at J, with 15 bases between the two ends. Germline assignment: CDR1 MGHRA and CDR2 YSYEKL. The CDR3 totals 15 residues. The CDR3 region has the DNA TGCGCCAGCAGCCAAGACCTGGTAGTGGGCCGTACGCAGTATTTT. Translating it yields CASSQDLVVGRTQYF.

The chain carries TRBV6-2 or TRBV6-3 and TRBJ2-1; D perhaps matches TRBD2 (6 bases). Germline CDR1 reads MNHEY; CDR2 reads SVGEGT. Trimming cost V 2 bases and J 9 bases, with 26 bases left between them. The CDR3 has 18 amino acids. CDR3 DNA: TGTGCCAGCAGTTACAACCCGGGAGATGGGCGGGAAGAATGTGAGCAGTTCTTC. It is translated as CASSYNPGDGREECEQFF.

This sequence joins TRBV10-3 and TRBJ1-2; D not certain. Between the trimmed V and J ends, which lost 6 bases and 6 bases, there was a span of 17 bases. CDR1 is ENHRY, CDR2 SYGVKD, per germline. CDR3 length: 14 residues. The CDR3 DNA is TGTGCCATCAGCGAAGACGGGAGGAATGATGGCTACACCTTC. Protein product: CAISEDGRNDGYTF.

CDR3 in DNA: TGTGCCAGCAGTTACTCACAGGGATCCTATGGCTACACCTTC. Residues: CASSYSQGSYGYTF. V gene TRBV6-5 combines with J gene TRBJ1-2; possibly TRBD1 for D (6 bases). CDR1 and CDR2 from the germline V gene are MNHEY and SVGAGI. The CDR3 covers 14 residues. V was shortened by 0 bases and J by 4 bases, with 9 bases between the two germline ends.

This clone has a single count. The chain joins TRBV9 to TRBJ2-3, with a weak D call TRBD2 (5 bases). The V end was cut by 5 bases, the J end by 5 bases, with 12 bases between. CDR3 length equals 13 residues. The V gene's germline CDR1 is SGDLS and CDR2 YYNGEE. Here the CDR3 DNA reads TGTGCCAGCAGAAAGGAGGTGGGAGATACGCAGTATTTT. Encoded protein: CASRKEVGDTQYF.

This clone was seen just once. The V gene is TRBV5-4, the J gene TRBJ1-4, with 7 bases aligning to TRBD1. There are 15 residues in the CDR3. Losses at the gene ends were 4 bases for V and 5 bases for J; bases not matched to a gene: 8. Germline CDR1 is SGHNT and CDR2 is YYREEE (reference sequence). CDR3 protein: CASSLRDRPNEKLFF. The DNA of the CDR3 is TGTGCCAGCAGCCTTAGGGACAGACCGAATGAAAAACTGTTTTTT.

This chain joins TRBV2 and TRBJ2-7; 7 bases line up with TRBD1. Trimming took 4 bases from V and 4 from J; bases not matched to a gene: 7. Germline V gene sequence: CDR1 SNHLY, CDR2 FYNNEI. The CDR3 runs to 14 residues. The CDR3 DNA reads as TGTGCCAGCAGTGCTTTGGGGACAGATTACGAGCAGTACTTC. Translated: CASSALGTDYEQYF.

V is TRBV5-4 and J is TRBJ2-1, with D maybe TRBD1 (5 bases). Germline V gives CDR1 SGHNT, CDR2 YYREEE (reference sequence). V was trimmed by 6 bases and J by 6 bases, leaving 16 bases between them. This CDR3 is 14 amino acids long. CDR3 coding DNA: TGTGCCAGCACCGTTCCTGGGGCCAGCAATGAGCAGTTCTTC. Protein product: CASTVPGASNEQFF.

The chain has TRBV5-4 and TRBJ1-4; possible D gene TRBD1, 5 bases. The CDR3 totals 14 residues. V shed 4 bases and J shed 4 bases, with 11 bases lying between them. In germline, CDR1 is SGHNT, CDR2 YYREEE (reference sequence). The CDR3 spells CASSRGTGNEKLFF. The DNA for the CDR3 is TGTGCCAGCAGCCGCGGGACGGGTAATGAAAAACTGTTTTTT.

As DNA, the CDR3 is TGTGCCAGTAATCCGGAGCCAGGGGGTGAAAAACTGTTTTTT. It is translated as CASNPEPGGEKLFF. The chain uses TRBV19 and TRBJ1-4; 7 bases line up with TRBD1. V was clipped by 7 bases and J by 7 bases; unmatched bases: 9. The germline V gene encodes CDR1 LNHDA and CDR2 SQIVND (reference sequence). The CDR3 runs to 14 residues.

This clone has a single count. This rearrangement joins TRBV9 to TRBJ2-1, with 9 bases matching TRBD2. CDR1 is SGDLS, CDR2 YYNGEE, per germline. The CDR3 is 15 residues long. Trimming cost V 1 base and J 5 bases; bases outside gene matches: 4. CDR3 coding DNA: TGTGCCAGCAGCGTACAACTAGCGGGTAACAATGAGCAGTTCTTC. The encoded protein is CASSVQLAGNNEQFF.

This chain's CDR3 is CATSRDTTGTGGYTF. The CDR3 DNA is TGTGCCACCAGCAGAGACACGACAGGGACTGGGGGCTACACCTTC. The chain recombines TRBV15 with TRBJ1-2; 7 bases line up with TRBD1. Germline V lookup: CDR1 LNHNV, CDR2 YYDKDF (reference sequence). This CDR3 comprises 15 residues. V trimming: 0 bases; J trimming: 8 bases; junction bases outside the gene matches: 9.

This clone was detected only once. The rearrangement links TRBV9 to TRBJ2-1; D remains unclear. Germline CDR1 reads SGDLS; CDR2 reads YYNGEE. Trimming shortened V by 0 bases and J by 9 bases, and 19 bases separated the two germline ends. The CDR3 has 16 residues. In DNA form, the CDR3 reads TGTGCCAGCAGCGTAGGGGTTGGGCCTTTTCAAAGTGAGCAGTTCTTC. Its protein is CASSVGVGPFQSEQFF.

This chain's CDR3 is CASSQGPDPGNTIYF. As DNA, the CDR3 is TGCGCCAGCAGCCAAGGGCCAGATCCTGGAAACACCATATATTTT. V usage is TRBV4-3 and J usage is TRBJ1-3; unclear D gene. Looked up from germline, CDR1 is LGHNA and CDR2 is YSLEER. The V gene lost 1 base and the J gene lost 2 bases, with 9 bases spanning the gap. The CDR3 covers 15 residues.

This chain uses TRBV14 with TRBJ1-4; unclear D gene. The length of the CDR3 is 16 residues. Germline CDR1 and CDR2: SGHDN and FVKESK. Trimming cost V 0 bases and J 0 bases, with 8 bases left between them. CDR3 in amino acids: CASSQDVSATNEKLFF. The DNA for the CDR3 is TGTGCCAGCAGCCAAGATGTGAGCGCAACTAATGAAAAACTGTTTTTT. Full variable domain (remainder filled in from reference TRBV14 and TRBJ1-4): EAGVTQFPSHSVIEKGQTVTLRCDPISGHDNLYWYRRVMGKEIKFLLHFVKESKQDESGMPNNRFLAERTGGTYSTLKVQPAELEDSGVYFCASSQDVSATNEKLFFGSGTQLSVL.

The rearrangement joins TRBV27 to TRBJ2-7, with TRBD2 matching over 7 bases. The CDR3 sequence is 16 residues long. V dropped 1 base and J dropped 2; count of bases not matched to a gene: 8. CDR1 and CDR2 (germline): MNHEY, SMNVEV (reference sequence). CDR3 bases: TGTGCCAGCAGTTTATTGGCTAGCGGCTTACCCTACGAGCAGTACTTC. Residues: CASSLLASGLPYEQYF.